This T cell receptor (beta chain) is drawn from a study of early T cells in non-severe SARS-CoV-2 infection. This CDR3 has 12 residues. Germline CDR1 SEHNR, CDR2 FQNEAQ (reference sequence). V was pared by 1 base and J by 8 bases, with 8 bases between. This clonotype was counted many times. Each CDR3 protein gets one entry after TCRdb re-called the 5' RACE reads with MiXCR. This table has 55,000 to 75,000 distinct CDR3 sequences, approximately 6% appearing once. The TCR comes from an adult who was a healthcare worker with PCR-confirmed SARS-CoV-2 infection or an uninfected control (not recorded which). The sample here was whole blood, taken at baseline. The chain uses TRBV7-9 and TRBJ1-2; tentative D call: TRBD1 (6 bases). The CDR3 nucleotides are TGTGCCAGCAGCTTAGACAGGGTCGGCTACACCTTC. Protein sequence: CASSLDRVGYTF. Together with reference TRBV7-9 and TRBJ1-2, the CDR3 gives the full variable domain: DTGVSQNPRHKITKRGQNVTFRCDPISEHNRLYWYRQTLGQGPEFLTYFQNEAQLEKSRLLSDRFSAERPKGSFSTLEIQRTEQGDSAMYLCASSLDRVGYTFGSGTRLTVV.